Below are 31 T cell receptor beta chains sequenced from a single sample in a study of CD8+CD57+ T cells in acquired aplastic anemia. TCR beta VDJ and CDR3 profiling used genomic DNA as template. A single record per CDR3 protein comes from TCRdb applying MiXCR to the reads. This table has tens of thousands of distinct CDR3 sequences, about 77% appearing once. The sample comprised sorted CD4+, CD8+, or CD8+CD57+ T cells (not recorded which) from PBMCs. These TCRs come from a human donor in good health, serving as a control.

This clonotype was seen more than once but under ten times. The chain couples TRBV7-2 to TRBJ2-7; no definite D call. V lost 1 base to trimming and J lost 0 bases, with 7 bases between them. Germline V lookup: CDR1 SGHTA, CDR2 FQGNSA. The CDR3 is 14 residues long. CDR3 in amino acids: CASSLVTSSYEQYF. CDR3 in DNA: TGTGCCAGCAGCTTAGTTACCTCCTCCTACGAGCAGTACTTC.

J is TRBJ2-4 and V is TRBV19, with 8 bases lining up with TRBD1. The CDR3 is 15 residues long. CDR1 is LNHDA, CDR2 SQIVND, per germline (reference sequence). V trimming: 3 bases; J trimming: 3 bases; junction bases outside the gene matches: 4. The DNA for the CDR3 is TGTGCCAGTAGTATCCCGGGACAGGTCAAAAACATTCAGTACTTC. Translated, it gives CASSIPGQVKNIQYF.

The gene calls are TRBV6-4 and TRBJ2-5; D may be TRBD1 (6 bases). This CDR3 is 12 amino acids long. Germline-derived CDR1 and CDR2 are MRHNA and SNTAGT. V was trimmed by 5 bases and J by 4 bases, leaving 8 bases between them. The DNA for the CDR3 is TGTGCCAGCAGTTTCAGGGGAGAGACCCAGTACTTC. It encodes CASSFRGETQYF.

This chain links TRBV12-3 or TRBV12-4 with TRBJ2-7; D might be TRBD1 (6 bases). The length of the CDR3 is 13 residues. V was clipped by 3 bases and J by 4 bases, with 10 bases between them. The CDR3 reads CASSLPGVYEQYF. In DNA form, the CDR3 reads TGTGCCAGCAGTTTGCCAGGGGTTTACGAGCAGTACTTC.

The chain joins TRBV10-3 to TRBJ1-3; the D gene is possibly TRBD1 (5 bases). Deletions cut 2 bases from V and 0 bases from J, with 8 bases between. Germline V CDR1 and CDR2: ENHRY, SYGVKD. The CDR3 contains 15 residues. The CDR3 DNA sequence: TGTGCCATCAGTGAGAGGGGTTCCTCTGGAAACACCATATATTTT. Amino acids: CAISERGSSGNTIYF.

The genes are TRBV19 and TRBJ1-6, with 8 positions matching TRBD1. The CDR3 has 14 amino acids. The trim removed 6 bases at V and 6 bases at J, leaving 4 bases unmatched. Germline CDR1 is LNHDA and CDR2 is SQIVND (reference sequence). The CDR3 region is CASRNGQGNSPLHF. CDR3 nucleotides: TGTGCCAGTAGGAACGGACAGGGTAATTCACCCCTCCACTTT.

The chain recombines TRBV12-3 or TRBV12-4 with TRBJ2-7; D perhaps matches TRBD1 (6 bases). The CDR3 spans 15 residues. V was cut by 2 bases and J by 0 bases, with 11 bases left in between. CDR3 region: CASSLRTASSYEQYF. CDR3 DNA sequence: TGTGCCAGCAGTTTACGGACAGCGAGCTCCTACGAGCAGTACTTC.

This chain links TRBV2 with TRBJ2-5; possibly TRBD1 for D (5 bases). V lost 7 bases, J lost 3 bases, and 12 bases lay in between. CDR3 length: 13 residues. CDR1 is SNHLY, CDR2 FYNNEI, per germline. The CDR3 nucleotides read TGTGCCAGCAAGGCAGGGTCGGAAGAGACCCAGTACTTC. Translating gives CASKAGSEETQYF.

The chain joins TRBV12-3 or TRBV12-4 to TRBJ2-1, with 12 bases identical to TRBD2. V shed 4 bases, J shed 3 bases, and the junction held 4 bases outside the gene matches. The CDR3 is 16 amino acids. This CDR3 is CASSSTSGGYYNEQFF. The CDR3, as DNA: TGTGCCAGCAGTTCTACTAGCGGGGGGTACTACAATGAGCAGTTCTTC.

The chain uses TRBV15 and TRBJ2-6; the D gene is possibly TRBD2 (6 bases). V shed 11 bases and J shed 0 bases, with 17 bases lying between them. This CDR3 is built from 16 residues. The V gene's germline CDR1 is LNHNV and CDR2 YYDKDF (reference sequence). The CDR3, as DNA: TGTGCCGTTGGGCGGGGAACGAGCTCTGGGGCCAACGTCCTGACTTTC. This gives the protein CAVGRGTSSGANVLTF.

This chain uses TRBV20-1 with TRBJ2-5, with D hard to call. The J call is uncertain, as TRBJ2-7 better fits the DNA end. The CDR3 totals 12 residues. Germline values: CDR1 DFQATT, CDR2 SNEGSKA (reference sequence). The CDR3 loop is CSARRKPHEQYF. The CDR3 DNA is TGCAGTGCTCGACGGAAACCCCACGAGCAGTACTTC.

This clonotype was detected once. The chain couples TRBV4-1 to TRBJ1-1; TRBD1 agrees at 11 bases. The CDR3 covers 16 residues. CDR1 MGHRA and CDR2 YSYEKL come from the germline V gene. V was clipped by 8 bases and J by 4 bases; unmatched bases: 12. CDR3 sequence reads: CASLAWGTGGGTEAFF. CDR3 DNA: TGCGCCAGCTTGGCCTGGGGGACAGGGGGAGGCACTGAAGCTTTCTTT.

This clonotype occurred many times. This rearrangement joins TRBV4-3 to TRBJ2-2; TRBD2 matches at 14 bases. With 2 bases clipped from V and 6 bases from J, the junction kept 2 bases outside the gene matches. The CDR3 has 16 amino acids. The germline V gene encodes CDR1 LGHNA and CDR2 YSLEER. Written as DNA, the CDR3 is TGCGCCAGCAGCCAACGACTAGCGGGGGGGCCCGGGGAGCTGTTTTTT. The encoded protein is CASSQRLAGGPGELFF.

With regard to this clonotype: A junction end diverges from the germline sequence, so it may reflect a read error. The chain employs TRBV7-9 and TRBJ1-5; no firm D call. The germline CDR1 and CDR2 sequences are SEHNR and FQNEAQ (reference sequence). The CDR3 extends over 12 amino acids. The DNA of the CDR3 is TGTGCCACCAGCAGCGGGGATCAGCCCCAGCATTTT. Protein sequence: CATSSGDQPQHF.

This chain uses TRBV20-1 with TRBJ2-3, with 8 bases fitting TRBD2. The CDR3 has 13 residues. V was clipped by 3 bases and J by 6 bases; unmatched bases: 5. From germline, CDR1 is DFQATT and CDR2 SNEGSKA (reference sequence). The CDR3 bases are TGCAGTGCTAGTGGCGGGAGGCGCGATACGCAGTATTTT. Translation gives CSASGGRRDTQYF.

The chain recombines TRBV15 with TRBJ1-2, with no clear D. The CDR3 is 16 residues long. Trimming took 0 bases from V and 2 from J, leaving 13 bases between them. CDR1 LNHNV and CDR2 YYDKDF come from the germline V gene (reference sequence). The CDR3 bases are TGTGCCACCAGCAGAGATTACGACCCCCTCAACTATGGCTACACCTTC. Translating gives CATSRDYDPLNYGYTF.

Turning to this clonotype: One end of the junction is discordant with germline, which a read error may explain. CDR3 region: CSARGAKYNEQFF. The CDR3 DNA reads TGCAGTGCAAGAGGGGCCAAATACAATGAGCAGTTCTTC. The rearrangement joins TRBV20-1 to TRBJ2-1; D may match TRBD1 or TRBD2 (5 bases each). CDR1 is DFQATT and CDR2 is SNEGSKA in the germline V gene (reference sequence). CDR3 length equals 13 residues.

The V call is TRBV25-1, the J call TRBJ1-2; D may be TRBD1 (5 bases). Germline CDR1 reads MGHDK; CDR2 reads SYGVNS. Trimming removed 8 bases from V and 4 bases from J, with 14 bases in between. The CDR3 runs to 13 residues. In DNA, the CDR3 is TGTGCCAGCTTCTCCCAGGACATCTATGGCTACACCTTC. This encodes CASFSQDIYGYTF.

At least ten counts were recorded for this clonotype. This chain links TRBV20-1 with TRBJ1-2; possibly TRBD1 for D (5 bases). V dropped 1 base and J dropped 5 bases, with 14 bases sitting between them. The germline CDR1 and CDR2 sequences are DFQATT and SNEGSKA (reference sequence). This CDR3 comprises 14 residues. The DNA of the CDR3 is TGCAGTGCTAGAGGGCTCAGGGCTAGTTATGGCTACACCTTC. This sequence encodes CSARGLRASYGYTF.

This chain uses TRBV7-9 with TRBJ1-6, with a possible D match to TRBD1 (5 bases). This CDR3 region has 13 residues. Germline CDR1 SEHNR, CDR2 FQNEAQ (reference sequence). Trimming shortened V by 5 bases and J by 10 bases, and 12 bases separated the two germline ends. The CDR3 sequence is CASSVGTGSPLHF. CDR3 nucleotides: TGTGCCAGCAGCGTGGGGACGGGGTCACCCCTCCACTTT.

The chain employs TRBV2 and TRBJ2-5; possible D gene TRBD2, 6 bases. Trimming pared 5 bases from V and 1 base from J, leaving 11 bases between. Germline V gene lookup returns CDR1 SNHLY and CDR2 FYNNEI. This CDR3 contains 14 residues. The CDR3 DNA reads as TGTGCCAGCAGTCGAATCGGGGGCCAAGAGACCCAGTACTTC. Its translation: CASSRIGGQETQYF.

V gene TRBV6-5 combines with J gene TRBJ1-2; TRBD1 is a possible D gene (5 bases). CDR1 and CDR2 from the germline V gene are MNHEY and SVGAGI. V lost 0 bases and J lost 7, with 15 bases in between. The CDR3 contains 15 residues. The CDR3 region is CASSYSNRGAGGYTF. DNA of the CDR3: TGTGCCAGCAGTTACTCGAATCGGGGCGCGGGTGGCTACACCTTC.

This clonotype occurred a few times. The CDR3 DNA reads TGTGCCATCAGCCCGAGCTTTAGCGGGGGGGCAGGCTACGAGCAGTACTTC. This encodes CAISPSFSGGAGYEQYF. The rearrangement links TRBV10-3 to TRBJ2-7; TRBD2 matches 11 bases. Trimming at V came to 6 bases and at J to 3 bases, leaving 13 bases not matched to a gene. This CDR3 is 17 amino acids long. Germline V gene data show CDR1 as ENHRY and CDR2 as SYGVKD.

The V call is TRBV19, the J call TRBJ2-7; 7 bases line up with TRBD2. Germline CDR1 reads LNHDA; CDR2 reads SQIVND (reference sequence). J gave up 3 bases and V 6 bases, and 8 bases lay outside the gene matches. The CDR3 loop spans 14 amino acids. For the CDR3, the DNA is TGTGCCAGTAGCCCTCGCGGGAGTAACTACGAGCAGTACTTC. This gives the protein CASSPRGSNYEQYF.

The rearrangement links TRBV2 to TRBJ1-1, with D perhaps TRBD1 (5 bases). V was clipped by 8 bases and J by 3 bases, with 16 bases between them. CDR1 is SNHLY and CDR2 is FYNNEI in the germline V gene. The length of the CDR3 is 14 residues. This CDR3 is CASGSEQGYTEAFF. The CDR3 DNA reads TGTGCCAGCGGGAGTGAGCAGGGCTACACTGAAGCTTTCTTT.

This chain joins TRBV20-1 and TRBJ2-5; D uncertain. V lost 0 bases, J lost 5 bases, and 4 bases lay in between. CDR1 and CDR2 (germline): DFQATT, SNEGSKA (reference sequence). CDR3 length equals 11 residues. The CDR3 loop is CSARDQETQYF. The CDR3 coding sequence is TGCAGTGCTAGAGATCAGGAGACCCAGTACTTC.

The rearrangement links TRBV12-3 or TRBV12-4 to TRBJ2-7; D is unresolved. Trimming shortened V by 0 bases and J by 3 bases, and 12 bases separated the two germline ends. The CDR3 runs 15 residues. The CDR3 sequence: CASSLAGGIFYEQYF. In DNA form, the CDR3 reads TGTGCCAGCAGTTTAGCAGGTGGGATCTTCTACGAGCAGTACTTC.

This clonotype appeared a few times. This sequence joins TRBV15 and TRBJ1-6, with 7 bases fitting TRBD1. Germline lookup yields CDR1 LNHNV and CDR2 YYDKDF (reference sequence). This CDR3 has 15 residues. Trimming at V came to 4 bases and at J to 5 bases, leaving 5 bases not matched to a gene. CDR3 bases: TGTGCCACCAGCATTAGTACAGGGGATAATTCACCCCTCCACTTT. Translation: CATSISTGDNSPLHF.

This clonotype occurred once. V and J are TRBV10-3 and TRBJ1-1, with D unresolved. V shed 10 bases and J shed 3 bases, with 12 bases lying between them. This CDR3 has 12 amino acids. Germline-derived CDR1 and CDR2 are ENHRY and SYGVKD. The CDR3 region is CATRFGDTEAFF. CDR3 nucleotides: TGTGCCACCCGGTTTGGGGACACTGAAGCTTTCTTT.

This clonotype was observed a few times. The chain has TRBV15 and TRBJ2-5; no clear D gene. This CDR3 contains 15 residues. Trimming stripped 3 bases from V and 3 bases from J, with 14 bases between. The germline gives CDR1 LNHNV, CDR2 YYDKDF (reference sequence). DNA for the CDR3: TGTGCCACCAGCAGGTACCGGGCAGGTGAAGAGACCCAGTACTTC. It encodes CATSRYRAGEETQYF.

The V and J genes are TRBV19 and TRBJ1-5; 7 bases agree with TRBD1. V shed 5 bases, J shed 3 bases, and the junction held 4 bases outside the gene matches. The germline CDR1 and CDR2 sequences are LNHDA and SQIVND (reference sequence). This CDR3 is 14 amino acids long. Here the CDR3 reads CASSATGVNQPQHF. The CDR3 nucleotides are TGTGCCAGTAGTGCCACAGGGGTCAATCAGCCCCAGCATTTT.